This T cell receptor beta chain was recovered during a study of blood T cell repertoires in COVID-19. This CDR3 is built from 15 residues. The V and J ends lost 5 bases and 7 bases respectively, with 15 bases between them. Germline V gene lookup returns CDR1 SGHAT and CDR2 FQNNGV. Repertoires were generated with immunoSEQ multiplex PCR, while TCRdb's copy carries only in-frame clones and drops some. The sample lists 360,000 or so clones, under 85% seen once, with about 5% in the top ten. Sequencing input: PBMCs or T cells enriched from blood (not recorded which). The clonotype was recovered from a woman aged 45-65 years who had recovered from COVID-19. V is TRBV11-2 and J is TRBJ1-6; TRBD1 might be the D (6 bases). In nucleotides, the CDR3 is TGTGCCAGCAGCGAAACCTCCCAGGGGAATTCACCCCTCCACTTT. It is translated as CASSETSQGNSPLHF.